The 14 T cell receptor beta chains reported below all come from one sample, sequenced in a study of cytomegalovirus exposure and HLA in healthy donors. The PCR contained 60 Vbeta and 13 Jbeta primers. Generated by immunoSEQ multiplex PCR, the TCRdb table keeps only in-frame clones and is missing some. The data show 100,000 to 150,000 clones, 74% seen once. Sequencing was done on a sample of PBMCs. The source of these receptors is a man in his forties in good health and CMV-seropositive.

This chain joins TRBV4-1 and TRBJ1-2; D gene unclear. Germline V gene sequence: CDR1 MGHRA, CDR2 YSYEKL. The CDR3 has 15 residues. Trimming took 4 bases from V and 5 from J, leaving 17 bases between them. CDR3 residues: CASSPRLGSSYGYTF. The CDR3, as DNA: TGCGCCAGCAGCCCCCGGCTGGGCAGTTCTTATGGCTACACCTTC.

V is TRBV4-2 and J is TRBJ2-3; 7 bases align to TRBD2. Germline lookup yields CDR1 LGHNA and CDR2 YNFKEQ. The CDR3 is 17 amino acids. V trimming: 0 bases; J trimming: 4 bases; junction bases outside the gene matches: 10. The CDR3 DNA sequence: TGTGCCAGCAGCCAAGATAGGCTGCGGGGGTCCTCAGATACGCAGTATTTT. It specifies CASSQDRLRGSSDTQYF.

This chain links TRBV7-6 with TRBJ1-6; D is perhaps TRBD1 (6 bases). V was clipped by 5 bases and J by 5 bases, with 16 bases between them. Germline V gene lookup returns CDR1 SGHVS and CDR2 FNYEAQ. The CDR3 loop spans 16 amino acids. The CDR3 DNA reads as TGTGCCAGCAGCCGAACCGGGACAACCCATAATTCACCCCTCCACTTT. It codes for CASSRTGTTHNSPLHF.

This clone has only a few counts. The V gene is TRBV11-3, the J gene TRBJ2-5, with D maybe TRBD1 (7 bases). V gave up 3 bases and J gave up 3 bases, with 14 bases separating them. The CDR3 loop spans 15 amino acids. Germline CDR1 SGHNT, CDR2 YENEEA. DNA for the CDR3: TGTGCCAGCAGCTTGGAGGGGGCAGGGGAAGAGACCCAGTACTTC. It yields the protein CASSLEGAGEETQYF.

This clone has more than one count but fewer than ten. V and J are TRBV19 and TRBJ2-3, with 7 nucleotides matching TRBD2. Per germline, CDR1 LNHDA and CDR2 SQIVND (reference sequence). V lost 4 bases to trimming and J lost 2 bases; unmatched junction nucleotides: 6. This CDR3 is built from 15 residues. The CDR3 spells CASSTVGGPTDTQYF. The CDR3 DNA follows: TGTGCCAGTAGTACAGTGGGAGGGCCCACAGATACGCAGTATTTT.

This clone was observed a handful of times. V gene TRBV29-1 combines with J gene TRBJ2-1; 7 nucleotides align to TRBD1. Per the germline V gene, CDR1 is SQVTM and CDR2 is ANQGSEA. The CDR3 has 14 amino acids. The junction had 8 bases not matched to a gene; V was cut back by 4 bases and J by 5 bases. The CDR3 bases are TGCAGCGTTGTTGTGTCAGGGGGAAACAATGAGCAGTTCTTC. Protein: CSVVVSGGNNEQFF.

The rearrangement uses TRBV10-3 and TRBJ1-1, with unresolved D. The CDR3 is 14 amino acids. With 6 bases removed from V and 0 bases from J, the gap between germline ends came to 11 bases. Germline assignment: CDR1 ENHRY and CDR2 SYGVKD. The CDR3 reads CAISPWSMNTEAFF. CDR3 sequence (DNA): TGTGCCATCAGCCCCTGGAGTATGAACACTGAAGCTTTCTTT.

CDR3 DNA sequence: TGTGCCAGCAGCCCCGACAGGGACTACGAGCAGTACTTC. This sequence encodes CASSPDRDYEQYF. This chain connects TRBV7-9 to TRBJ2-7, with TRBD1 identical over 7 bases. The ends lost 5 bases at V and 3 bases at J; junction bases unmatched: 4. The germline V gene has CDR1 SEHNR and CDR2 FQNEAQ (reference sequence). CDR3 length: 13 amino acids.

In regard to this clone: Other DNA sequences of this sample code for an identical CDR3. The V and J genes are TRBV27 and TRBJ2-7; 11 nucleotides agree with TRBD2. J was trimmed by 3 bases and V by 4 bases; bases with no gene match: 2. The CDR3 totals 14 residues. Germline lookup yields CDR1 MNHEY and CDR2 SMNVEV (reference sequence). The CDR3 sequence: CASSSGTSGYEQYF. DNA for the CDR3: TGTGCCAGCAGTTCCGGGACTAGCGGCTACGAGCAGTACTTC.

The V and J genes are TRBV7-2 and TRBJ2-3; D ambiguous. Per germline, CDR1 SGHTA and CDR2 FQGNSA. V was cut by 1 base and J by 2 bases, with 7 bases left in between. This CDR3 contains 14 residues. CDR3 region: CASSLVASTDTQYF. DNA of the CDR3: TGTGCCAGCAGCTTAGTAGCATCCACAGATACGCAGTATTTT.

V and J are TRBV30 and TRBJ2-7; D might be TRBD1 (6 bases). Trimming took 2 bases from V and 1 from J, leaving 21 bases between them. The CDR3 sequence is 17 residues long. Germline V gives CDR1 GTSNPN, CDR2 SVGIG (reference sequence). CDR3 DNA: TGTGCCTGGAGTTCGTCGAGTTGGCAGGGGATATCCTACGAGCAGTACTTC. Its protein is CAWSSSSWQGISYEQYF.

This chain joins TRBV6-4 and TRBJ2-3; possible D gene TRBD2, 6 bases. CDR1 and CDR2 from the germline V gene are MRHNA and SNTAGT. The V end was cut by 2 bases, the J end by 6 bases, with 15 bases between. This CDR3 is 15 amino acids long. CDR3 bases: TGTGCCAGCAGTGACGAGGCGGGACCCCCGGATACGCAGTATTTT. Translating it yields CASSDEAGPPDTQYF.

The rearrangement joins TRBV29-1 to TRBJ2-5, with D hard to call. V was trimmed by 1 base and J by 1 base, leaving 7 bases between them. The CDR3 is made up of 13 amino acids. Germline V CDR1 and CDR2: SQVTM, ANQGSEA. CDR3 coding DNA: TGCAGCGTTGAAGCTGGCAGCCAAGAGACCCAGTACTTC. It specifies CSVEAGSQETQYF.

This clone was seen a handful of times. The CDR3 is CASRDRGRGNQPQHF. CDR3 nucleotides: TGCGCCAGCAGGGACAGGGGGCGCGGGAATCAGCCCCAGCATTTT. This rearrangement joins TRBV10-1 to TRBJ1-5, with 11 nucleotides matching TRBD1. CDR3 size: 15 residues. Germline trimming cut 6 bases from V and 4 bases from J; bases unmatched to any gene: 5. Germline-derived CDR1 and CDR2 are WNHNN and SYGVQD (reference sequence).